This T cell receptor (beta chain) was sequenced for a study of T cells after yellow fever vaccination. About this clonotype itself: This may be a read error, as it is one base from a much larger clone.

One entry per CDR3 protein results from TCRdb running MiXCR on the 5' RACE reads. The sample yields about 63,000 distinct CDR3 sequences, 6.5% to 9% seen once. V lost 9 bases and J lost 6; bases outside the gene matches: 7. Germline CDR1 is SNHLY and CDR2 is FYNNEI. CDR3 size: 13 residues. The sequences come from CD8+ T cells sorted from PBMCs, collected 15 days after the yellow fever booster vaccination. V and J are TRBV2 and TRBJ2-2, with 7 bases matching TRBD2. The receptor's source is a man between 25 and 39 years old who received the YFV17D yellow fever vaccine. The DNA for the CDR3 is TGTGCCAGGGGACTACTAAACTCCGGGGAGCTGTTTTTT. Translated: CARGLLNSGELFF.